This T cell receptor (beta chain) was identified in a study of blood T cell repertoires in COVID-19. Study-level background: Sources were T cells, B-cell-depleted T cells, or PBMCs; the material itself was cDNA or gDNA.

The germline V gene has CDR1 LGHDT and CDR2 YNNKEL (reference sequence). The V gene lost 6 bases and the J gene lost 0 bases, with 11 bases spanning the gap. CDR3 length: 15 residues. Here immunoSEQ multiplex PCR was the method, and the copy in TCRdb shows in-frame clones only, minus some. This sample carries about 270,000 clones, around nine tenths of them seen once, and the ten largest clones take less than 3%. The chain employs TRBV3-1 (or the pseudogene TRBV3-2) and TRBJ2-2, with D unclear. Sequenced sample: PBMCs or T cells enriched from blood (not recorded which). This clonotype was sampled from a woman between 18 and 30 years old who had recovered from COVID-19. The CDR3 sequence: CASRLATPNTGELFF. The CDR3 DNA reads TGTGCCAGCAGGCTTGCGACTCCGAACACCGGGGAGCTGTTTTTT.